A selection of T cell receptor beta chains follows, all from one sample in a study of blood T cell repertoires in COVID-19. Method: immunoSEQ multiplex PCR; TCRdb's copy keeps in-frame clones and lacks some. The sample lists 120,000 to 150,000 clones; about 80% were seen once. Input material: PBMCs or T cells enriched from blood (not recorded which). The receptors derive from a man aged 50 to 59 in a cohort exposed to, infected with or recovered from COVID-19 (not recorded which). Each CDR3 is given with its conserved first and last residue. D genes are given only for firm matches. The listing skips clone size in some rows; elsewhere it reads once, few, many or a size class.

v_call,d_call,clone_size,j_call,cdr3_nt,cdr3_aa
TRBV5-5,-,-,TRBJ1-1,TGTGCCAGCAGCTTTTCCTTCCCGGGAAGGCCCACTGAAGCTTTCTTT,CASSFSFPGRPTEAFF
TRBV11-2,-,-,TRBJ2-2,TGTGCCAGCAGCATTCCCCGGAGCACCGGGGAGCTGTTTTTT,CASSIPRSTGELFF
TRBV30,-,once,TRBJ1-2,TGTGCCTGGAGCAGGGTTGGCTACACCTTC,CAWSRVGYTF
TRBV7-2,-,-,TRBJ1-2,TGTGCCAGCAGCTTAGATCAGGGGTGGAACTATGGCTACACCTTC,CASSLDQGWNYGYTF
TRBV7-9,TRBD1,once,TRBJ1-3,TGTGCCAGCAGCGGGGGACAGGGAATAGAAGGGATTACGGGAAACACCATATATTTT,CASSGGQGIEGITGNTIYF
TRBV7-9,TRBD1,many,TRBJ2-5,TGTGCCAGCACGGGACAGGGGGCAGAGACCCAGTACTTC,CASTGQGAETQYF
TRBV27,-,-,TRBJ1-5,TGTGCCAGCAGTCGGGCCGGACAGAACGTCGAGCGCAATCAGCCCCAGCATTTT,CASSRAGQNVERNQPQHF
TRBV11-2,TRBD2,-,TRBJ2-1,TGTGCCAGCAGCTCCCAAGGGACTAGCGCATACAATGAGCAGTTCTTC,CASSSQGTSAYNEQFF
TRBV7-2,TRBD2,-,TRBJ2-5,TGTGCCAGCAGCCAGACTAGCGGAGGGGGGGAGACCCAGTACTTC,CASSQTSGGGETQYF
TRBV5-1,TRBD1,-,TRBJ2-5,TGCGCCAGCAGCTCCGGACAGGGAAGAGAGACCCAGTACTTC,CASSSGQGRETQYF
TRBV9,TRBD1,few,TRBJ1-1,TGTGCCAGCAGCGCCCTCGGGACAGGTTCTTCCACTGAAGCTTTCTTT,CASSALGTGSSTEAFF
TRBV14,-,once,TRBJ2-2,TGTGCCAGCAGCGTGCGGCAGGGGTCGGGCGGGGAGCTGTTTTTT,CASSVRQGSGGELFF
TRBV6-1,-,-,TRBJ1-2,TGTGCCAGCAGTGAAGCGGTCCAGACGAGGAACTATGGCTACACCTTC,CASSEAVQTRNYGYTF
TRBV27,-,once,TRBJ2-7,TGTGCCAGCAGCCCCTCTCCGTACACATCCTCCGAGCAGTACTTC,CASSPSPYTSSEQYF
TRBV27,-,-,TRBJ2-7,TGTGCCAGCAGTTTTGCGGACAGCTCCTACGAGCAGTACTTC,CASSFADSSYEQYF
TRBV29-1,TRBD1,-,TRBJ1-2,TGCAGCGTCGATAGGACAGGGGACTATGGCTACACCTTC,CSVDRTGDYGYTF
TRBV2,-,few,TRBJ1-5,TGTGCCAGCATTCTGGGCGACCAGCCCCAGCATTTT,CASILGDQPQHF
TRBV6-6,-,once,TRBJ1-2,TGTGCCAGCGGAGATTATGGCTACACCTTC,CASGDYGYTF
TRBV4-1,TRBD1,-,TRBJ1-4,TGCGCCAGCACCCCCTGGGACAGGGGAGAAAAACTGTTTTTT,CASTPWDRGEKLFF
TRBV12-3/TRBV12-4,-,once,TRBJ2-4,TGTGCCAGCAGTTTAGGACTAAACATTCAGTACTTC,CASSLGLNIQYF
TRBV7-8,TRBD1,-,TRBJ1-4,TGTGCCAGCAGCCCCCGGACAGGGTATAATGAAAAACTGTTTTTT,CASSPRTGYNEKLFF
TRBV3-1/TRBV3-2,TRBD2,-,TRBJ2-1,TGTGCCAGCAGCCAAGCCGGGACTAGCGGGAGCAATGAGCAGTTCTTC,CASSQAGTSGSNEQFF
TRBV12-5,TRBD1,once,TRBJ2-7,TGTGCTAGTGGTCCCCGGGACAGTAACGAGCAGTACTTC,CASGPRDSNEQYF
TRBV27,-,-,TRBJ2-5,TGTGCCAGCAGACCAGGGTCCCAAGAGACCCAGTACTTC,CASRPGSQETQYF
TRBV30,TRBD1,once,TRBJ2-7,TGTGCCTGGAGTGCCAAACAGGGGTCCTACGAGCAGTACTTC,CAWSAKQGSYEQYF
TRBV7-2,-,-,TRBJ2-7,TGTGCCAGCAGCGCGGCTGTAAACTCCTACGAGCAGTACTTC,CASSAAVNSYEQYF
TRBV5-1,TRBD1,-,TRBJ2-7,TGCGCCAGCAGCTCGGGACAGGGGTACTACGAGCAGTACTTC,CASSSGQGYYEQYF
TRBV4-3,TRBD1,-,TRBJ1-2,TGCGCCAGCAGCCCCCCTGGACAGGGGGGAGGCTATGGCTACACCTTC,CASSPPGQGGGYGYTF
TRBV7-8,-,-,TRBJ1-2,TGTGCCAGCAGCGCCAGGACTGCCCGGATCGACTATGGCTACACCTTC,CASSARTARIDYGYTF
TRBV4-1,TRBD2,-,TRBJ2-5,TGCGCCAGCAGCCAAGAAGGTACGGGAGGCGCTCAGACCCAGTACTTC,CASSQEGTGGAQTQYF
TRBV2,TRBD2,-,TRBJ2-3,TGTGCCAGGGAGCGGGAGGCGGCAGATACGCAGTATTTT,CAREREAADTQYF